The rows below give T cell receptor beta chains drawn from one sample of a study of blood T cell repertoires in COVID-19. Using immunoSEQ multiplex PCR, the repertoire was profiled, and TCRdb retains in-frame clones only, with some absent. Counted here are 180,000 or so clones, roughly 84% occurring once; the ten biggest clones make up roughly 15%. Source material: PBMCs or T cells enriched from blood (not recorded which). The source of these receptors is a man aged 50 to 59 who had recovered from COVID-19. Each CDR3 is given with its conserved first and last residue. D genes are given only for firm matches. Where a row states a size, it is once, few, many or the class of an expanded clone; other rows omit it.

d_gene | j_gene | v_gene | abundance | CDR3nt | CDR3aa
TRBD1 | TRBJ1-2 | TRBV2 | NA | TGTGCCACCGGGACAGTCTATGGCTACACCTTC | CATGTVYGYTF
NA | TRBJ1-2 | TRBV7-6 | NA | TGTGCCAGCAGCCCCAGGGGCGAGACGGGCTATGGCTACACCTTC | CASSPRGETGYGYTF
TRBD1 | TRBJ1-5 | TRBV6-5 | once | TGTGCCAGCATCCAGGGGGCTATTAGCAATCAGCCCCAGCATTTT | CASIQGAISNQPQHF
TRBD1 | TRBJ1-2 | TRBV5-1 | NA | TGCGCCAGCAGCGGGGGACAGGTCGGCTATGGCTACACCTTC | CASSGGQVGYGYTF
TRBD1 | TRBJ2-7 | TRBV19 | NA | TGTGCCAGTAGTACGGGACAGGACAACTACGAGCAGTACTTC | CASSTGQDNYEQYF
NA | TRBJ2-5 | TRBV5-6 | NA | TGTGCCAGCAGCTTGGATTTTGCCCCGGGGACCCAGTACTTC | CASSLDFAPGTQYF
TRBD1 | TRBJ2-7 | TRBV7-9 | NA | TGTGCCAGCAGTCAAACCGGGACAGGAGCCTACGAGCAGTACTTC | CASSQTGTGAYEQYF
TRBD1 | TRBJ1-2 | TRBV7-2 | NA | TGTGCCAGCAGACAGAGGACAGGAGCTAACTATGGCTACACCTTC | CASRQRTGANYGYTF
TRBD1 | TRBJ1-4 | TRBV6-5 | many | TGTGCCAGCGGAGAGACAGGGGGCTCTGAAAAACTGTTTTTT | CASGETGGSEKLFF
TRBD1 | TRBJ1-1 | TRBV27 | NA | TGTGCCAGCAGTCCCCGGGACAGGGGGCCGACGAACACTGAAGCTTTCTTT | CASSPRDRGPTNTEAFF
NA | TRBJ1-1 | TRBV4-1 | NA | TGCGCCAGCAGCCAAGATAGTGGCAGGGGAAACACTGAAGCTTTCTTT | CASSQDSGRGNTEAFF
NA | TRBJ1-6 | TRBV5-4 | few | TGTGCCAGCAGCTTGCAGGGTACCCCCTTAAGGGCACCCCTCCACTTT | CASSLQGTPLRAPLHF
TRBD2 | TRBJ2-1 | TRBV2 | NA | TGTGCCAGCAGCGGGACTAGCGGGGCTGACAATGAGCAGTTCTTC | CASSGTSGADNEQFF
NA | TRBJ2-3 | TRBV24-1 | NA | TGTGCCACCAGTCCGGTTGGAGATACGCAGTATTTT | CATSPVGDTQYF
NA | TRBJ1-2 | TRBV11-2 | NA | TGTGCCAGCAGCCTACTCGACAGGAACTATGGCTACACCTTC | CASSLLDRNYGYTF
NA | TRBJ1-1 | TRBV7-9 | once | TGTGCCAGCAGCTTAGCGAAAGCCCGGGGTGCTTTCTTT | CASSLAKARGAFF
NA | TRBJ2-2 | TRBV19 | NA | TGTGCCAGTAGTTTACTAGGGGGGGTTTTTCCCGGGGAGCTGTTTTTT | CASSLLGGVFPGELFF
TRBD1 | TRBJ2-7 | TRBV10-2 | once | TGCGCCAGCATCGAGGACAGGAAATACGAGCAGTACTTC | CASIEDRKYEQYF
NA | TRBJ2-2 | TRBV6-4 | NA | TGTGCCAGCAGTAGTCAGGGTACCGGGGAGCTGTTTTTT | CASSSQGTGELFF
TRBD1 | TRBJ1-1 | TRBV3-1/TRBV3-2 | NA | TGTGCCAGCAGCGCAGGGGGGTTCACTGAAGCTTTCTTT | CASSAGGFTEAFF
NA | TRBJ1-5 | TRBV25-1 | NA | TGTGCCAGCAGCCGTTTTAGCAATCAGCCCCAGCATTTT | CASSRFSNQPQHF
NA | TRBJ1-1 | TRBV7-9 | NA | TGTGCCAGTCATATCGGGGCGGGGGCTTGGGACACTGAAGCTTTCTTT | CASHIGAGAWDTEAFF
NA | TRBJ1-2 | TRBV19 | NA | TGTGCCAGTAGGAGACTACAGGGTCGGGAAAGATCGGGCGGCTACACCTTC | CASRRLQGRERSGGYTF
TRBD1 | TRBJ1-5 | TRBV7-2 | NA | TGTGCCAGCAGCACCCAGGGGGCCAGTCAGCCCCAGCATTTT | CASSTQGASQPQHF
TRBD1 | TRBJ2-2 | TRBV4-2 | NA | TGTGCCAGCAGCCCCCGGACAGGTTCGAACACCGGGGAGCTGTTTTTT | CASSPRTGSNTGELFF
TRBD1 | TRBJ2-2 | TRBV19 | few | TGTGCCACTCGGGACAGGGGAATTACCGGGGAGCTGTTTTTT | CATRDRGITGELFF